This T cell receptor beta chain was recovered during a study of T cell repertoires in cytomegalovirus infection. For the study at large: In public TCR beta signatures, there were indications of both CMV infection and matching HLA type.

CDR1 is MGHRA, CDR2 YSYEKL, per germline. V was shortened by 1 base and J by 5 bases, with 11 bases between the two germline ends. The CDR3 totals 14 residues. The sample holds many counts of this clonotype. What it recognizes is unknown. Study-wide results and limits: HLA-C-restricted, CMV-specific TCR beta clonotypes were dominant ex vivo.

TCRdb itself ran the reads through MiXCR, one entry per CDR3 protein. The sample comprises around 250,000 distinct CDR3 sequences, about 18% of which are singletons, and about half rests with the top ten. The sample consisted of CD8+ T cells from PBMCs. This sequence originates from a human donor in good health (CMV status not recorded). Some clones in this sample may be carry-over from other donors' samples. The gene calls are TRBV4-1 and TRBJ1-1; unclear D gene. The CDR3 sequence: CASSQARSLTEAFF. CDR3 nucleotides: TGCGCCAGCAGCCAAGCACGTTCCCTGACTGAAGCTTTCTTT.